The rows below give T cell receptor beta chains drawn from one sample of a study of shared T cell receptors in the human thymus. Method: immunoSEQ multiplex PCR; TCRdb's copy keeps in-frame clones and lacks some. Among around 340,000 clones listed, 85% to 95% were seen once. Sequenced sample: thymocytes. The origin of the receptors is a human donor. Both conserved end residues are part of each CDR3. The D gene is left open where the match is weak. Clone size is given for some rows only: seen once, a few or many times, or a class if the clone is expanded.

size	length	V	D	J	DNA	CDR3
.	14	TRBV5-4	.	TRBJ2-7	TGTGCCAGCAGCTCGTGGGACGGCCCCTACGAGCAGTACTTC	CASSSWDGPYEQYF
.	13	TRBV13	.	TRBJ2-1	TGTGCCAGCAGCTTAACGGGCGGTAGGAAGCAGTTCTTC	CASSLTGGRKQFF
.	17	TRBV27	TRBD1	TRBJ1-1	TGTGCCAGCAAACAAAGCAGTCCAGGACAGGGGGGCACTGAAGCTTTCTTT	CASKQSSPGQGGTEAFF
.	16	TRBV27	TRBD2	TRBJ2-3	TGTGCCAGCAGTCAGCGGGAGGGGCTTAGCACAGATACGCAGTATTTT	CASSQREGLSTDTQYF
.	15	TRBV28	TRBD1	TRBJ2-2	TGTGCCAGCAGTCAACCGACAGGGCGCACCGGGGAGCTGTTTTTT	CASSQPTGRTGELFF
.	15	TRBV10-3	TRBD1	TRBJ2-4	TGTGCCATCAGTTCGACAGGGGTAGCCAAAAACATTCAGTACTTC	CAISSTGVAKNIQYF
.	16	TRBV27	TRBD2	TRBJ2-3	TGTGCCAGCGGACTCTCAGCGGGAGGGAGCACAGATACGCAGTATTTT	CASGLSAGGSTDTQYF
.	16	TRBV6-1	.	TRBJ1-1	TGTGCCAGCAGTGAATGGCTGAGAACATTAACCTATGAAGCTTTCTTT	CASSEWLRTLTYEAFF
.	14	TRBV4-1	.	TRBJ2-1	TGCGCCAGCAGCCTTCCCGGTTGTGGTAATGAGCAGTTCTTC	CASSLPGCGNEQFF
.	15	TRBV7-6	TRBD1	TRBJ2-7	TGTGCCAGCAGTCCGCTGAGAGGGGGCCCCTACGAGCAGTACTTC	CASSPLRGGPYEQYF
.	16	TRBV27	.	TRBJ2-7	TGTGCCAGCAGTTTATGGCCAGGAAGGATCGACTACGAGCAGTACTTC	CASSLWPGRIDYEQYF
once	15	TRBV19	.	TRBJ2-7	TGTGCCAGTAGTATATTTGGAGGGCCTGGCAACGAGCAGTACTTC	CASSIFGGPGNEQYF
.	17	TRBV15	.	TRBJ2-7	TGTGCCACCAGCAGAGATCGTAGGGGCGCAGGGGCCTACGAGCAGTACTTC	CATSRDRRGAGAYEQYF
.	14	TRBV28	.	TRBJ1-5	TGTGCCAGCAGTTTTCATAGGCAATATCAGCCCCAGCATTTT	CASSFHRQYQPQHF
.	15	TRBV7-3	.	TRBJ2-1	TGTGCCAGCAGCTTCAGGCAGAGCTCCTACAATGAGCAGTTCTTC	CASSFRQSSYNEQFF
.	12	TRBV18	.	TRBJ1-1	TGTGCCAGCTCACCTCTGCACACTGAAGCTTTCTTT	CASSPLHTEAFF
.	14	TRBV27	TRBD1	TRBJ1-4	TGTGCCAGCAGATCCGGGACAGGGAGCGAAAAACTGTTTTTT	CASRSGTGSEKLFF
.	16	TRBV10-3	.	TRBJ2-3	TGTGCCATCAGTGAATTCAGCGGGCCTAGCACAGATACGCAGTATTTT	CAISEFSGPSTDTQYF
.	16	TRBV6-6	TRBD1	TRBJ2-2	TGTGCCAGCATTGATGGGACAGGGGAGAACACCGGGGAGCTGTTTTTT	CASIDGTGENTGELFF
.	18	TRBV28	TRBD1	TRBJ1-4	TGTGCCAGCAGTTTATTCCGGGACAGGGGTCCAACTAATGAAAAACTGTTTTTT	CASSLFRDRGPTNEKLFF
.	10	TRBV27	.	TRBJ2-5	TGTGCCAGCCGTATGGAGACCCAGTACTTC	CASRMETQYF
.	15	TRBV27	TRBD2	TRBJ2-7	TGTGCCAGCAGTTCCATAGCGGGCCGTCACTACGAGCAGTACTTC	CASSSIAGRHYEQYF
few	15	TRBV9	TRBD1	TRBJ2-7	TGTGCCAGCAGCGTAGGGGACAGGGGTTCCAGAGAGCAGTACTTC	CASSVGDRGSREQYF
.	16	TRBV19	.	TRBJ1-5	TGTGCCAGTAATTCACCTCGACCGTCCGCAAATCAGCCCCAGCATTTT	CASNSPRPSANQPQHF
.	12	TRBV2	TRBD1	TRBJ1-1	TGTGCCAGCAGTGAACTCAGGGGGGAAGCTTTCTTT	CASSELRGEAFF
.	19	TRBV27	TRBD1	TRBJ1-2	TGTGCCAGCAGCCCCACCACAACGCGACAGGGACGATACCTCTATGGCTACACCTTC	CASSPTTTRQGRYLYGYTF
.	19	TRBV28	TRBD1	TRBJ2-2	TGTGCCAGCAGTTCTAGACAGGGTGGGAGCGCGAGCAACACCGGGGAGCTGTTTTTT	CASSSRQGGSASNTGELFF
.	18	TRBV21-1	.	TRBJ1-1	TGTGCCAGCAGCAAAGAGGACAGTGGAGGCAGGGGGAACACTGAAGCTTTCTTT	CASSKEDSGGRGNTEAFF
.	20	TRBV2	.	TRBJ2-5	TGTGCCAGCAGTGAAGCTCCAACCTCCGGGCCTGGGGGCCACCAAGAGACCCAGTACTTC	CASSEAPTSGPGGHQETQYF
.	11	TRBV28	.	TRBJ1-5	TGTGCCAGCGATGGGGGTCAGCCCCAGCATTTT	CASDGGQPQHF
.	16	TRBV19	.	TRBJ1-3	TGTGCCAGTAGCATTGGGGTTACAGGACTCTTAGGCACCATATATTTT	CASSIGVTGLLGTIYF
.	16	TRBV6-5	.	TRBJ2-3	TGTGCCAGCAGTTACCCCCCTGGGGGGGCTAAGGATACGCAGTATTTT	CASSYPPGGAKDTQYF
.	19	TRBV4-1	.	TRBJ2-6	TGCGCCAGCAGCCAAGGCGGAAACGGGAGAACGTGGGGGGCCAACGTCCTGACTTTC	CASSQGGNGRTWGANVLTF
.	14	TRBV5-4	TRBD2	TRBJ2-7	TGTGCCAGCAGCTTGGTGGCGGGGGGGCACGAGCAGTACTTC	CASSLVAGGHEQYF
once	13	TRBV5-4	.	TRBJ2-1	TGTGCCAGCAGGCCGACCAGGGACAATGAGCAGTTCTTC	CASRPTRDNEQFF
.	14	TRBV27	TRBD1	TRBJ2-7	TGTGCCAGCAGGAATGTGGGGACAGGGCTAAAGCAGTACTTC	CASRNVGTGLKQYF
.	14	TRBV19	.	TRBJ1-2	TGTGCCAGTAGTACGTGCGGACAGCCCTATGGCTACACCTTC	CASSTCGQPYGYTF
.	12	TRBV6-5	.	TRBJ1-2	TGTGCCAGCTCCCAGGGTGAGGGGAGCTACACCTTC	CASSQGEGSYTF
once	18	TRBV27	TRBD1	TRBJ2-7	TGTGCCAGCAGTTTATCGAACCCGGACAGGTGGGGTACCTACGAGCAGTACTTC	CASSLSNPDRWGTYEQYF
.	17	TRBV2	.	TRBJ2-4	TGTGCCAGCAGTGAATCCGGCTGGGGGCGAGCCAAAAACATTCAGTACTTC	CASSESGWGRAKNIQYF
.	20	TRBV10-2	.	TRBJ2-6	TGCGCCAGCAGTTCTCACCGGGGCCGTCGATCTGCCTCTGGGGCCAACGTCCTGACTTTC	CASSSHRGRRSASGANVLTF
.	14	TRBV19	TRBD1	TRBJ1-2	TGTGCCAGTAGTATTAAGGGACAGGGTCATGGCTACACCTTC	CASSIKGQGHGYTF
.	16	TRBV28	TRBD1	TRBJ2-3	TGTGCCAGCAGTCCCCAGACAGGGGGTTTCACAGATACGCAGTATTTT	CASSPQTGGFTDTQYF
.	18	TRBV4-1	.	TRBJ2-5	TGCGCCAGCAGCCAAGCCCTCCAGGGTGGGAGACACCAAGAGACCCAGTACTTC	CASSQALQGGRHQETQYF
.	17	TRBV5-4	.	TRBJ2-7	TGTGCCAGCAGTCCCCATGGGGCTAGCAGTTCACTGTACGAGCAGTACTTC	CASSPHGASSSLYEQYF
.	14	TRBV25-1	.	TRBJ2-5	TGTGCCAGCCCCGGGGACCCCTACCAAGAGACCCAGTACTTC	CASPGDPYQETQYF
.	17	TRBV25-1	TRBD2	TRBJ2-5	TGTGCCAGCATCCCCCCACCAGGACTAGCCGGGGGTAAGACCCAGTACTTC	CASIPPPGLAGGKTQYF
.	13	TRBV9	.	TRBJ1-1	TGTGCCAGCAGCGAAAGGGGAGGGACTGAAGCTTTCTTT	CASSERGGTEAFF
.	13	TRBV19	TRBD1	TRBJ2-7	TGTGCCAGTCCCCGGGACAGGGGCTACGAGCAGTACTTC	CASPRDRGYEQYF
.	17	TRBV4-1	TRBD2	TRBJ2-1	TGCGCCAGCAGCCAAGAGATTACTAGCGGCGACGGAAATGAGCAGTTCTTC	CASSQEITSGDGNEQFF
.	15	TRBV7-9	TRBD1	TRBJ1-3	TGTGCCAGCAGCCCGCCGACAGGGTTTGGAAACACCATATATTTT	CASSPPTGFGNTIYF
.	13	TRBV4-1	.	TRBJ2-1	TGCGCCAGCAGCCCCGGGGATCACAATGAGCAGTTCTTC	CASSPGDHNEQFF
.	14	TRBV15	.	TRBJ2-1	TGTGCCACCAGCAAGGGACTCGCTCCGTCGATTGCTTTCTTC	CATSKGLAPSIAFF
.	16	TRBV7-9	.	TRBJ1-5	TGTGCCAGCAGCTTAGGATCCAGGGATGGCAATCAGCCCCAGCATTTT	CASSLGSRDGNQPQHF
.	19	TRBV30	.	TRBJ2-7	TGTGCCTGGAGTCCAACAATGAGGGGTCCTACCCTACAAACCTACGAGCAGTACTTC	CAWSPTMRGPTLQTYEQYF
.	17	TRBV28	TRBD2	TRBJ2-7	TGTGCCAGCAGTAAGTCGGGACTAGCGGGAGGGCGACACGAGCAGTACTTC	CASSKSGLAGGRHEQYF
once	15	TRBV10-2	.	TRBJ2-1	TGCGCCAGCTCTCCGTGGGTGAGCTCCTACAATGAGCAGTTCTTC	CASSPWVSSYNEQFF
.	20	TRBV5-1	.	TRBJ2-7	TGCGCCAGCAGCTTCGGTTCCGGGGGAATGGGGCGGAGAAAGAACTACGAGCAGTACTTC	CASSFGSGGMGRRKNYEQYF
few	12	TRBV5-1	.	TRBJ2-5	TGCGCCAGCAGCCGGGGTTTAGAGACCCAGTACTTC	CASSRGLETQYF